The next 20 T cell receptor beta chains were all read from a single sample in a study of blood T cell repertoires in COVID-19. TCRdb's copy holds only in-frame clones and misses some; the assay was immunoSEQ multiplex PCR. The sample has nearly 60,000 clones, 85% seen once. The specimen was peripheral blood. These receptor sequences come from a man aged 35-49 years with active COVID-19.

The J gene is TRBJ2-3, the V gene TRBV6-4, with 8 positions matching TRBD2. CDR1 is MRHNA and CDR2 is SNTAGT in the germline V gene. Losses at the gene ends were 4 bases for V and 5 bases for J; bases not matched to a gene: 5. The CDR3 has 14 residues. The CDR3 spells CASSGERELDTQYF. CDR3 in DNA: TGTGCCAGCAGTGGGGAGCGGGAGCTAGATACGCAGTATTTT.

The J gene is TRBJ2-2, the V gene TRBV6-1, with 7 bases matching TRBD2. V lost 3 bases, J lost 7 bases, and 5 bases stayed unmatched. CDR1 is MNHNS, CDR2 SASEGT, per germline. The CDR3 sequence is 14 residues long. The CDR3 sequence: CASSDPGLGGELFF. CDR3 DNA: TGTGCCAGCAGTGATCCTGGACTAGGCGGGGAGCTGTTTTTT.

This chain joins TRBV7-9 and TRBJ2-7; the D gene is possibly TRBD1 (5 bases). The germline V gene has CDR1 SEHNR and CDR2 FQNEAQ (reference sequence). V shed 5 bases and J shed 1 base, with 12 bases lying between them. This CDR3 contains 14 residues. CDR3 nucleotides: TGTGCCAGCAGCCCATCGACAGCTTCCTACGAGCAGTACTTC. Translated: CASSPSTASYEQYF.

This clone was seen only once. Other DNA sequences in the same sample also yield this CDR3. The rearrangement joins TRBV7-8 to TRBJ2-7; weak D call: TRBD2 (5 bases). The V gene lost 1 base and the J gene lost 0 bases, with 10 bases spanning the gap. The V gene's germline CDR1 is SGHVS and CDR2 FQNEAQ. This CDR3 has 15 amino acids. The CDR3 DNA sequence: TGTGCCAGCAGCTTAGGTGGGAGAGGCTCCTACGAGCAGTACTTC. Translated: CASSLGGRGSYEQYF.

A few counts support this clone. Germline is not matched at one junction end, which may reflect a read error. CDR3 sequence (DNA): TGTGCCAGCAGTGTCCAGGGGGGCCTTTTCTTC. It specifies CASSVQGGLFF. The V and J genes are TRBV12-3 or TRBV12-4 and TRBJ2-7; maybe TRBD1 (7 bases). CDR3 length: 11 amino acids.

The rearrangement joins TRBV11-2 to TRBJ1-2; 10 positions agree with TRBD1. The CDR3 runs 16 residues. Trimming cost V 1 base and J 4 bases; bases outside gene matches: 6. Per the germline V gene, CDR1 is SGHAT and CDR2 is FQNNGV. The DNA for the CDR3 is TGTGCCAGCAGCTTAGTCGGACAGGGGGGGACCTATGGCTACACCTTC. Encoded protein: CASSLVGQGGTYGYTF.

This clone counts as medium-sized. The CDR3, as DNA: TGTGCCACCAGCAGACATTCAACGACAGGGGGCTTAGATACGCAGTATTTT. It is translated as CATSRHSTTGGLDTQYF. This rearrangement joins TRBV15 to TRBJ2-3; the match to TRBD1 covers 10 bases. J lost 5 bases, V lost 2 bases, and 10 bases had no gene match. Germline V CDR1 and CDR2: LNHNV, YYDKDF (reference sequence). The CDR3 spans 17 residues.

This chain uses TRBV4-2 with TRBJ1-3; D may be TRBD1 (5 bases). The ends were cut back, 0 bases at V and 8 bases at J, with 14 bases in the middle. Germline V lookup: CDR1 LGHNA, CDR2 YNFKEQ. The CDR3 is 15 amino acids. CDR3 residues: CASSQEVLGEDTIYF. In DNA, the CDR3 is TGTGCCAGCAGCCAAGAAGTTCTGGGGGAGGACACCATATATTTT.

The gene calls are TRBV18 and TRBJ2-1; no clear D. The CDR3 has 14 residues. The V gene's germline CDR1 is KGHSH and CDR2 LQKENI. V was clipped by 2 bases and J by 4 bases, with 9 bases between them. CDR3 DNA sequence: TGTGCCAGCTCACCAGTGACTCGATACAATGAGCAGTTCTTC. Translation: CASSPVTRYNEQFF.

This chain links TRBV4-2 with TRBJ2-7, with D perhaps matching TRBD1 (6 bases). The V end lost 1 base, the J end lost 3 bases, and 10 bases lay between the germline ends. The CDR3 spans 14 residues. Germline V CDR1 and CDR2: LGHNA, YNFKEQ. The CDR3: CASSQGEQGYEQYF. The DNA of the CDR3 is TGTGCCAGCAGCCAAGGTGAACAGGGCTACGAGCAGTACTTC.

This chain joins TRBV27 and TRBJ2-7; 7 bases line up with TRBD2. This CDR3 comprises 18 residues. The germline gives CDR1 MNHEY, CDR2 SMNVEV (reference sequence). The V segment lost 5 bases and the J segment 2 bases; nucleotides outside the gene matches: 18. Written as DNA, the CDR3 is TGTGCCAGCAGTCCTACCGGCGGGGAAGCGGGGAGTGCCTACGAGCAGTACTTC. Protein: CASSPTGGEAGSAYEQYF.

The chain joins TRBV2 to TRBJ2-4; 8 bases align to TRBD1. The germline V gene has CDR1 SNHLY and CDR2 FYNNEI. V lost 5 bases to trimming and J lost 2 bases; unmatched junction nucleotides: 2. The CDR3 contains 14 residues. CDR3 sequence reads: CASSRQGTKNIQYF. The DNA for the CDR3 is TGTGCCAGCAGTCGACAGGGGACCAAAAACATTCAGTACTTC. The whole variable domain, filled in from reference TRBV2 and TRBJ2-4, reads EPEVTQTPSHQVTQMGQEVILRCVPISNHLYFYWYRQILGQKVEFLVSFYNNEISEKSEIFDDQFSVERPDGSNFTLKIRSTKLEDSAMYFCASSRQGTKNIQYFGAGTRLSVL.

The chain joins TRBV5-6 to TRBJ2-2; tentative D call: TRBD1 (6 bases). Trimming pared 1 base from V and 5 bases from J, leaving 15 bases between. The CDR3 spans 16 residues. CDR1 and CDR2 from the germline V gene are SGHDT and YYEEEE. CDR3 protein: CASSLKGGRRTGELFF. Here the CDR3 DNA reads TGTGCCAGCAGCTTGAAAGGGGGAAGAAGGACCGGGGAGCTGTTTTTT.

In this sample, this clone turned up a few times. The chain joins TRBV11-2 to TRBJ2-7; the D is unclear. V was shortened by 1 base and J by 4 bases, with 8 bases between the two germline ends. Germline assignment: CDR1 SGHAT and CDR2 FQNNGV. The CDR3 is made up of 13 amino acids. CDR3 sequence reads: CASSLVREYEQYF. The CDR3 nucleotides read TGTGCCAGCAGCTTAGTACGTGAGTACGAGCAGTACTTC.

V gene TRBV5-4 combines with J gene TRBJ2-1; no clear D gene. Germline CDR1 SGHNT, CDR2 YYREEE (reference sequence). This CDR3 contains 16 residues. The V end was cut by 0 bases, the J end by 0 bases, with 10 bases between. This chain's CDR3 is CASSLGSVSSYNEQFF. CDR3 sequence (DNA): TGTGCCAGCAGCTTGGGGAGTGTCAGCTCCTACAATGAGCAGTTCTTC.

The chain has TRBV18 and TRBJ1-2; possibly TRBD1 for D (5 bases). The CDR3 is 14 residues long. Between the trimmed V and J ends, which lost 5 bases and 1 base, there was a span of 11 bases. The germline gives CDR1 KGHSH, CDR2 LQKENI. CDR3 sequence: CASSSVGRNYGYTF. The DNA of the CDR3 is TGTGCCAGCTCATCTGTGGGGCGTAACTATGGCTACACCTTC.

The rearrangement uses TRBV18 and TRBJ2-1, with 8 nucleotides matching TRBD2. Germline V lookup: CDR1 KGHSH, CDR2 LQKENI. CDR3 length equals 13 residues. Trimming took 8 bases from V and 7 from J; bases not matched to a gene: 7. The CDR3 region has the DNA TGTGCCAGCCGCCCCAGCGGGAGAAATGAGCAGTTCTTC. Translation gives CASRPSGRNEQFF.

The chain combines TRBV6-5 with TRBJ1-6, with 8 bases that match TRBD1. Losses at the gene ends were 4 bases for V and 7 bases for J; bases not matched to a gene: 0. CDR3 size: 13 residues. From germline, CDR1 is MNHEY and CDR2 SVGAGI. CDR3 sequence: CASSWTGNSPLHF. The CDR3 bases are TGTGCCAGCAGTTGGACAGGGAATTCACCCCTCCACTTT.

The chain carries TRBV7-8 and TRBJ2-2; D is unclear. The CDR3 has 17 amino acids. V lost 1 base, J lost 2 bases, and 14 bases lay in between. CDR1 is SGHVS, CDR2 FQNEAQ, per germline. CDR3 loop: CASSLELSLLNTGELFF. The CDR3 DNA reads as TGTGCCAGCAGCTTAGAACTCTCACTGCTCAACACCGGGGAGCTGTTTTTT.

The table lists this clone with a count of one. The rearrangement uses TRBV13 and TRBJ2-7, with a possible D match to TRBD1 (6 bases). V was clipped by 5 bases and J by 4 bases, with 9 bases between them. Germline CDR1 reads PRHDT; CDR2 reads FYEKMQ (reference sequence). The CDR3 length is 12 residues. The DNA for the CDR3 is TGTGCCAGCAGCCCGAGGGGGTACGAGCAGTACTTC. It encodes CASSPRGYEQYF.